Shown below are 27 T cell receptor beta chains from a single sample sequenced in a study of T cells after posttransplantation cyclophosphamide. The method was immunoSEQ multiplex PCR; TCRdb's version includes in-frame clones alone and lacks a portion of them. The table shows thousands of clones, with approximately 98% occurring only once. Sequenced input: naive CD8+ T cells sorted from PBMCs. These receptor sequences come from a man aged 50 to 60 in good health, CMV-negative, and a related stem cell transplant donor.

This chain joins TRBV7-8 and TRBJ2-7, with 7 bases matching TRBD1. Germline CDR1 and CDR2: SGHVS and FQNEAQ. V dropped 1 base and J dropped 7; count of bases not matched to a gene: 7. This CDR3 is 14 amino acids long. Here the CDR3 DNA reads TGTGCCAGCAGCTTAGACCTACAGGGGTGGGAGCAGTACTTC. Protein: CASSLDLQGWEQYF.

The chain uses TRBV2 and TRBJ2-1; TRBD2 is a possible D gene (5 bases). The CDR3 runs to 15 residues. Per the germline V gene, CDR1 is SNHLY and CDR2 is FYNNEI. The germline V and J ends were trimmed by 7 bases and 0 bases, with 13 bases remaining between them. The DNA for the CDR3 is TGTGCCAGCATCGCGACGGGGAGCTCCTACAATGAGCAGTTCTTC. It encodes CASIATGSSYNEQFF.

The chain carries TRBV19 and TRBJ1-4; D gene ambiguous. V shed 7 bases and J shed 7 bases, with 10 bases lying between them. CDR1 and CDR2 (germline): LNHDA, SQIVND (reference sequence). The CDR3 is 12 amino acids. The chain's CDR3 is CASKEDGEKLFF. CDR3 sequence (DNA): TGTGCCAGTAAGGAGGACGGTGAAAAACTGTTTTTT.

V is TRBV9 and J is TRBJ2-1, with D possibly being TRBD2 (5 bases). Germline assignment: CDR1 SGDLS and CDR2 YYNGEE. Deletions cut 0 bases from V and 8 bases from J, with 12 bases between. This CDR3 region has 14 residues. CDR3 protein: CASSVVGGGDEQFF. The CDR3 DNA is TGTGCCAGCAGCGTAGTTGGTGGAGGCGATGAGCAGTTCTTC.

This clone has only one observation. The chain employs TRBV9 and TRBJ2-7, with TRBD1 matching 11 bases. V shed 4 bases and J 5 bases; nucleotides not matched to a gene: 14. Germline V gives CDR1 SGDLS, CDR2 YYNGEE. The CDR3 is 17 residues long. CDR3 in DNA: TGTGCCAGCAGCCCAGGCAGCGGACAGGGGGCTTTCCACGAGCAGTACTTC. It codes for CASSPGSGQGAFHEQYF.

The genes are TRBV7-9 and TRBJ2-7; 10 bases are a match to TRBD2. V was pared by 5 bases and J by 7 bases, with 2 bases of the junction left unmatched. The CDR3 runs to 12 residues. Germline assignment: CDR1 SEHNR and CDR2 FQNEAQ (reference sequence). Here the CDR3 reads CASSPLAGEQYF. Written as DNA, the CDR3 is TGTGCCAGCAGCCCACTAGCGGGGGAGCAGTACTTC.

The genes are TRBV20-1 and TRBJ1-2; D is unresolved. V gave up 6 bases and J gave up 3 bases, with 8 bases separating them. The CDR3 length is 11 residues. CDR1 DFQATT and CDR2 SNEGSKA come from the germline V gene (reference sequence). The CDR3 region has the DNA TGCAGTGCCGGCGAGGACTATGGCTACACCTTC. Translation gives CSAGEDYGYTF.

The chain is built from TRBV9 and TRBJ2-3, with 10 bases matching TRBD1. Germline V gene data show CDR1 as SGDLS and CDR2 as YYNGEE. The V segment lost 2 bases and the J segment 4 bases; nucleotides outside the gene matches: 4. The CDR3 totals 15 residues. The CDR3 DNA is TGTGCCAGCAGCGTTGAGGGACAGGGGTCAGATACGCAGTATTTT. It codes for CASSVEGQGSDTQYF.

The chain links TRBV19 to TRBJ2-3, with D maybe TRBD1 (5 bases). Trimming removed 5 bases from V and 6 bases from J, with 18 bases in between. Germline V gene lookup returns CDR1 LNHDA and CDR2 SQIVND (reference sequence). This CDR3 is built from 15 residues. CDR3 sequence reads: CASSVVGQGADTQYF. As DNA, the CDR3 is TGTGCCAGTAGTGTGGTTGGGCAGGGTGCGGATACGCAGTATTTT.

The rearrangement links TRBV5-6 to TRBJ2-7, with D perhaps TRBD2 (5 bases). The CDR3 covers 13 residues. V was clipped by 0 bases and J by 6 bases, with 10 bases between them. CDR1 and CDR2 from the germline V gene are SGHDT and YYEEEE. CDR3 DNA sequence: TGTGCCAGCAGCTTGGGGGAGTCTTTCGAGCAGTACTTC. Encoded protein: CASSLGESFEQYF.

This sequence joins TRBV13 and TRBJ2-7; the match to TRBD2 covers 12 bases. V gave up 5 bases and J gave up 7 bases; unmatched junction bases: 12. Per germline, CDR1 PRHDT and CDR2 FYEKMQ (reference sequence). The CDR3 sequence is 16 residues long. The CDR3 reads CASSHTSGRFMVEQYF. The CDR3 nucleotides are TGTGCCAGCAGCCATACTAGCGGGAGGTTTATGGTGGAGCAGTACTTC.

J is TRBJ2-2 and V is TRBV13, with TRBD2 as a possible D gene (5 bases). There are 16 residues in the CDR3. Germline V gives CDR1 PRHDT, CDR2 FYEKMQ (reference sequence). V was cut by 5 bases and J by 4 bases, with 17 bases left in between. The CDR3 region is CASSPRRQSFTGELFF. CDR3 coding DNA: TGTGCCAGCAGCCCCAGGAGGCAGTCATTCACCGGGGAGCTGTTTTTT.

The chain couples TRBV9 to TRBJ2-2; tentative D call: TRBD2 (5 bases). V was trimmed by 0 bases and J by 7 bases, leaving 10 bases between them. The CDR3 sequence is 14 residues long. The V gene's germline CDR1 is SGDLS and CDR2 YYNGEE. This chain's CDR3 is CASSVARSGGELFF. The CDR3 nucleotides are TGTGCCAGCAGCGTAGCTAGGAGCGGCGGGGAGCTGTTTTTT.

The chain joins TRBV6-5 to TRBJ2-1, with TRBD2 as a possible D gene (6 bases). V lost 5 bases and J 7 bases, leaving 15 bases between the germline ends. The CDR3 runs to 14 residues. Germline loops: CDR1 MNHEY, CDR2 SVGAGI. Here the CDR3 DNA reads TGTGCCAGCAGTCCCCGGGACTCGACAAATGAGCAGTTCTTC. Its protein product is CASSPRDSTNEQFF.

This clone has just one count. V and J are TRBV11-1 and TRBJ1-1; D is undetermined. The CDR3 contains 15 residues. Germline CDR1 SGHAT, CDR2 FQDESV (reference sequence). V gave up 6 bases and J gave up 1 base, with 15 bases separating them. This CDR3 is CASRGSGGKNTEAFF. In DNA form, the CDR3 reads TGTGCCAGCAGAGGCAGCGGTGGAAAGAACACTGAAGCTTTCTTT.

This clone was picked up one time. V gene TRBV18 combines with J gene TRBJ2-5, with 7 bases lining up with TRBD2. The CDR3 is 15 amino acids. V lost 3 bases to trimming and J lost 1 base; unmatched junction nucleotides: 5. The germline V gene encodes CDR1 KGHSH and CDR2 LQKENI. CDR3 sequence (DNA): TGTGCCAGCTCACCCCGCGGGGGAGGCCAAGAGACCCAGTACTTC. It specifies CASSPRGGGQETQYF. The full variable domain, its missing parts supplied by reference TRBV18 and TRBJ2-5, is NAGVMQNPRHLVRRRGQEARLRCSPMKGHSHVYWYRQLPEEGLKFMVYLQKENIIDESGMPKERFSAEFPKEGPSILRIQQVVRGDSAAYFCASSPRGGGQETQYFGPGTRLLVL.

The chain carries TRBV19 and TRBJ1-5; 7 bases are shared with TRBD1. Germline V gene lookup returns CDR1 LNHDA and CDR2 SQIVND (reference sequence). The trim removed 2 bases at V and 0 bases at J, leaving 4 bases unmatched. The CDR3 has 16 amino acids. The CDR3: CASSITGTASNQPQHF. DNA of the CDR3: TGTGCCAGTAGTATAACCGGGACAGCTAGCAATCAGCCCCAGCATTTT.

Comments on this clone: The junction departs from germline at one end; a sequencing error may be responsible. At the DNA level, this CDR3 is encoded by other sequences in the same sample as well. The rearrangement joins TRBV15 to TRBJ1-1; D remains ambiguous. CDR1 and CDR2 from the germline V gene are LNHNV and YYDKDF (reference sequence). The CDR3 has 15 residues. The CDR3 bases are TGCGCCACCAGCAGACTTAATCGGGGGAACACTGAAGCTTTCTTT. Protein product: CATSRLNRGNTEAFF.

The V and J genes are TRBV6-1 and TRBJ2-5, with 8 positions matching TRBD2. The end of the DNA fits TRBJ2-7 better, so the J call may be wrong. Germline V gene lookup returns CDR1 MNHNS and CDR2 SASEGT. The CDR3 is 15 residues long. The chain's CDR3 is CASSPPGGAFIEQYF. As DNA, the CDR3 is TGTGCCAGCAGTCCCCCCGGGGGGGCATTCATCGAGCAGTACTTC.

The rearrangement links TRBV13 to TRBJ2-5, with 7 positions matching TRBD1. The end of the DNA is better explained by TRBJ2-7, so the J call may be wrong. This CDR3 contains 15 residues. Germline V gene lookup returns CDR1 PRHDT and CDR2 FYEKMQ (reference sequence). The CDR3, as DNA: TGTGCCAGCAGCTTATTCGGTCAGGGGGCCTACGAGCAGTACTTC. This translates into CASSLFGQGAYEQYF.

CDR3 bases: TGTGCCAGCAGCTTGGGTCGGAGTGAGCAGTTCTTC. Its protein is CASSLGRSEQFF. This chain links TRBV5-6 with TRBJ2-1; D ambiguous. V was clipped by 0 bases and J by 9 bases, with 7 bases between them. Germline values: CDR1 SGHDT, CDR2 YYEEEE. The CDR3 is 12 residues long.

The chain recombines TRBV15 with TRBJ1-1, with D uncertain. V was shortened by 0 bases and J by 5 bases, with 7 bases between the two germline ends. Looked up from germline, CDR1 is LNHNV and CDR2 is YYDKDF (reference sequence). The CDR3 has 13 residues. CDR3 residues: CATSREGSTEAFF. CDR3 sequence (DNA): TGTGCCACCAGCAGAGAAGGGAGTACTGAAGCTTTCTTT. The whole variable domain, filled in from reference TRBV15 and TRBJ1-1, reads DAMVIQNPRYQVTQFGKPVTLSCSQTLNHNVMYWYQQKSSQAPKLLFHYYDKDFNNEADTPDNFQSRRPNTSFCFLDIRSPGLGDTAMYLCATSREGSTEAFFGQGTRLTVV.

The CDR3 region is CASSLDIGTADEQYF. DNA for the CDR3: TGTGCCAGCAGCTTAGATATCGGGACAGCCGACGAGCAGTACTTC. V gene TRBV7-9 combines with J gene TRBJ2-7, with 7 bases fitting TRBD1. Germline CDR1 and CDR2: SEHNR and FQNEAQ (reference sequence). The V gene end was trimmed by 1 base and the J gene end by 5 bases; junction bases not matched to a gene: 8. CDR3 length: 15 residues.

The J gene is TRBJ2-1, the V gene TRBV10-2, with D possibly matching TRBD2 (5 bases). The CDR3 sequence is 12 residues long. Germline values: CDR1 WSHSY, CDR2 SAAADI. Between the trimmed V and J ends, which lost 4 bases and 7 bases, there was a span of 8 bases. CDR3 coding DNA: TGCGCCAGCAGTGGGGGAGCGAATGAGCAGTTCTTC. Encoded protein: CASSGGANEQFF.

This chain joins TRBV5-5 and TRBJ1-1, with no clear D. Trimming shortened V by 1 base and J by 1 base, and 17 bases separated the two germline ends. Germline CDR1 SGHKS, CDR2 YYEKEE (reference sequence). CDR3 size: 17 residues. The CDR3 DNA sequence: TGTGCCAGCAGCTTGATTCCCACGGCGGGAACGAACACTGAAGCTTTCTTT. Translated: CASSLIPTAGTNTEAFF.

This rearrangement joins TRBV7-9 to TRBJ2-7; TRBD1 matches at 8 bases. Germline V lookup: CDR1 SEHNR, CDR2 FQNEAQ (reference sequence). Trimming cost V 4 bases and J 3 bases; bases outside gene matches: 5. This CDR3 is built from 14 residues. Written as DNA, the CDR3 is TGTGCCAGCAGCTCCGACAGGGGAGTCTACGAGCAGTACTTC. Translating gives CASSSDRGVYEQYF.

The V and J genes are TRBV11-2 and TRBJ2-1; a possible D gene is TRBD2 (6 bases). The CDR3 has 16 residues. The V and J ends lost 5 bases and 2 bases respectively, with 16 bases between them. CDR1 is SGHAT and CDR2 is FQNNGV in the germline V gene. The CDR3 spells CASSIGAGITYNEQFF. The CDR3 nucleotides are TGTGCCAGCAGCATTGGGGCGGGAATCACCTACAATGAGCAGTTCTTC. Drawing the rest from reference TRBV11-2 and TRBJ2-1, the complete variable domain is EAGVAQSPRYKIIEKRQSVAFWCNPISGHATLYWYQQILGQGPKLLIQFQNNGVVDDSQLPKDRFSAERLKGVDSTLKIQPAKLEDSAVYLCASSIGAGITYNEQFFGPGTRLTVL.